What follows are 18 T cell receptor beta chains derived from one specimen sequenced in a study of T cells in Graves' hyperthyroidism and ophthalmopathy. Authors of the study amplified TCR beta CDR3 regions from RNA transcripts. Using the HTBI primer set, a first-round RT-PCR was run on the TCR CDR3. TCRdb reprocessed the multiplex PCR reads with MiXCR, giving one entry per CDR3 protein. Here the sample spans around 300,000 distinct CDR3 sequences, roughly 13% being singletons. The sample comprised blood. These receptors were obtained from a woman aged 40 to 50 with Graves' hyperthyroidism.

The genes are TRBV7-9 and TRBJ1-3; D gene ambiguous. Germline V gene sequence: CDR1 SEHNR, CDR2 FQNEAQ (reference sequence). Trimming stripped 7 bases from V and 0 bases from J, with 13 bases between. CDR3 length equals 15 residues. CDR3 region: CASTHGPPSGNTIYF. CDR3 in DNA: TGTGCCAGCACCCACGGTCCACCCTCTGGAAACACCATATATTTT.

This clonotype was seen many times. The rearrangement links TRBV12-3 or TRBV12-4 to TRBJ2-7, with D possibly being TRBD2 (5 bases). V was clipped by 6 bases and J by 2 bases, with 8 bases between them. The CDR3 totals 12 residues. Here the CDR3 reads CASRREPYEQYF. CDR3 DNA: TGTGCCAGCAGGAGGGAGCCCTACGAGCAGTACTTC.

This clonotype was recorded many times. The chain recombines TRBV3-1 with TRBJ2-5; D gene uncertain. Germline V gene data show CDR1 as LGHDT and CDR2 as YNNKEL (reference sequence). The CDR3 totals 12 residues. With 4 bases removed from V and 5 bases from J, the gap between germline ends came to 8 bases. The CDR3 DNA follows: TGTGCCAGCAGCCGCTTTAGGGAGACCCAGTACTTC. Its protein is CASSRFRETQYF.

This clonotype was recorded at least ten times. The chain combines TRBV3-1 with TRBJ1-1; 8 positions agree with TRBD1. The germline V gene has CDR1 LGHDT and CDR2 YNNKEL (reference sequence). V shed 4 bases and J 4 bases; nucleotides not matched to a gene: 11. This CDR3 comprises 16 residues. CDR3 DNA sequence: TGTGCCAGCAGCCTTGGGACAGGAGCAGGTAGCACTGAAGCTTTCTTT. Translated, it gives CASSLGTGAGSTEAFF.

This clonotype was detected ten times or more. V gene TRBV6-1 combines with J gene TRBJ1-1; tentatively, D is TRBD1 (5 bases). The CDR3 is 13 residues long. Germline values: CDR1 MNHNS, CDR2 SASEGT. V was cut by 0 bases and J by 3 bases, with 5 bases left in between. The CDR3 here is CASSEAGHTEAFF. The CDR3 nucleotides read TGTGCCAGCAGTGAAGCGGGACACACTGAAGCTTTCTTT.

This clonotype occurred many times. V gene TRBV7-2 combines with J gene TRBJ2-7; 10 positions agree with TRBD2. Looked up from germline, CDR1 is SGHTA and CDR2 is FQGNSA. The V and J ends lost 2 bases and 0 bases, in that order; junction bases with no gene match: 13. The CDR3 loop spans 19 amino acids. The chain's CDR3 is CASSLSSGRVLRSSYEQYF. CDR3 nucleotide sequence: TGTGCCAGCAGCTTATCAAGCGGGAGGGTTTTGAGGAGCTCCTACGAGCAGTACTTC.

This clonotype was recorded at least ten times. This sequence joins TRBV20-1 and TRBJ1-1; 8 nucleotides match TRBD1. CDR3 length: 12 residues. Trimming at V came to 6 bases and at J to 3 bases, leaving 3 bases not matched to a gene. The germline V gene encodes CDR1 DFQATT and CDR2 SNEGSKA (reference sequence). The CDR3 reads CSAIQGDTEAFF. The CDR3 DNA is TGCAGTGCCATACAGGGGGACACTGAAGCTTTCTTT.

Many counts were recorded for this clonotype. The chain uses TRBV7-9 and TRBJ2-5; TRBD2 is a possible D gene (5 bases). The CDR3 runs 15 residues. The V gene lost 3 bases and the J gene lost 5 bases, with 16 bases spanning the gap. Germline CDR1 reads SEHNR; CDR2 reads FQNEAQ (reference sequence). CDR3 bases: TGTGCCAGCAGCTTTAGCATCGGGGATGAGGAGACCCAGTACTTC. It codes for CASSFSIGDEETQYF.

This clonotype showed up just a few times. The CDR3 reads CASTLSGGHEQFF. For the CDR3, the DNA is TGTGCCAGCACCCTTTCGGGGGGACACGAGCAGTTCTTC. The chain recombines TRBV12-3 or TRBV12-4 with TRBJ2-7; tentatively, D is TRBD2 (7 bases). The end of the DNA aligns better with TRBJ2-1, so the J call may be wrong. This CDR3 is 13 amino acids long.

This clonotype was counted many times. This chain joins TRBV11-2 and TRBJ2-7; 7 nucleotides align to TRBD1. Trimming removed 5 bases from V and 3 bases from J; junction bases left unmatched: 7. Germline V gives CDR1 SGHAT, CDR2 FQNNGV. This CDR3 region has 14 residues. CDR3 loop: CASSPLTGNYEQYF. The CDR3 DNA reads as TGTGCCAGCAGCCCATTGACAGGGAACTACGAGCAGTACTTC.

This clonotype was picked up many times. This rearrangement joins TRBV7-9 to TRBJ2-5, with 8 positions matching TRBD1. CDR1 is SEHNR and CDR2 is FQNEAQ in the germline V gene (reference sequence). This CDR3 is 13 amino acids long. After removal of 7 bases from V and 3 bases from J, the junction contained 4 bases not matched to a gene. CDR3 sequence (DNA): TGTGCCAGCATTTCGGACAGGGAAGAGACCCAGTACTTC. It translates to CASISDREETQYF.

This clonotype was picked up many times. CDR3 region: CASSPLAGIYEQYF. The DNA for the CDR3 is TGTGCCAGCAGCCCACTAGCGGGAATCTACGAGCAGTACTTC. The chain couples TRBV27 to TRBJ2-7; the match to TRBD2 covers 10 bases. With 6 bases clipped from V and 3 bases from J, the junction kept 5 bases outside the gene matches. Germline CDR1 MNHEY, CDR2 SMNVEV (reference sequence). This CDR3 has 14 amino acids.

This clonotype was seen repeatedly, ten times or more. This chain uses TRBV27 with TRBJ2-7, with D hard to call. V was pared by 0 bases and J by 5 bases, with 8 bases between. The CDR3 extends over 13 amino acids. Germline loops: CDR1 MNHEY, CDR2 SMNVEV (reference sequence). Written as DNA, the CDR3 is TGTGCCAGCAGTTTATCGAGAAGAGACGAGCAGTACTTC. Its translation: CASSLSRRDEQYF.

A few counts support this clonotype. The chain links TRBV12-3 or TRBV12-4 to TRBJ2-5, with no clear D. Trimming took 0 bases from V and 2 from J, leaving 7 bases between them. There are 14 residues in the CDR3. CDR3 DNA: TGTGCCAGCAGTTTAGCGAGTGAGCAAGAGACCCAGTACTTC. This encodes CASSLASEQETQYF.

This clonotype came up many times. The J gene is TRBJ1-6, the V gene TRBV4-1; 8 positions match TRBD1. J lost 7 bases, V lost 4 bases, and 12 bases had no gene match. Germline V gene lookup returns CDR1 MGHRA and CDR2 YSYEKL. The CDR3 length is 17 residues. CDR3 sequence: CASSPGQGGLSNSPLHF. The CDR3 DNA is TGCGCCAGCAGCCCTGGACAGGGCGGTTTATCGAATTCACCCCTCCACTTT.

DNA of the CDR3: TGTGCCAGCAGTGACGCAGGGCCTTATGGCTACACCTTC. Translating it yields CASSDAGPYGYTF. The chain uses TRBV6-1 and TRBJ1-2, with a weak D call TRBD1 (5 bases). The CDR3 extends over 13 amino acids. V lost 3 bases and J lost 5, with 10 bases in between. Germline CDR1 and CDR2: MNHNS and SASEGT.

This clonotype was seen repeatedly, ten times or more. DNA for the CDR3: TGTGCCAGCAGCTCGACAGGGGGCTTTGGAAACACCATATATTTT. Protein product: CASSSTGGFGNTIYF. The chain uses TRBV12-3 or TRBV12-4 and TRBJ1-3; 10 positions match TRBD1. This CDR3 is 15 amino acids long. V lost 6 bases and J lost 3; bases outside the gene matches: 5.

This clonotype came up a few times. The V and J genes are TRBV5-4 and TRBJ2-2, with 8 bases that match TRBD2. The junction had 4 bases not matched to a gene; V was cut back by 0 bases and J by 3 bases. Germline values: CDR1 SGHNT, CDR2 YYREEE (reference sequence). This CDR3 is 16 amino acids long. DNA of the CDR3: TGTGCCAGCAGCTTGGCGGGGGGGGGCGACACCGGGGAGCTGTTTTTT. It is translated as CASSLAGGGDTGELFF.